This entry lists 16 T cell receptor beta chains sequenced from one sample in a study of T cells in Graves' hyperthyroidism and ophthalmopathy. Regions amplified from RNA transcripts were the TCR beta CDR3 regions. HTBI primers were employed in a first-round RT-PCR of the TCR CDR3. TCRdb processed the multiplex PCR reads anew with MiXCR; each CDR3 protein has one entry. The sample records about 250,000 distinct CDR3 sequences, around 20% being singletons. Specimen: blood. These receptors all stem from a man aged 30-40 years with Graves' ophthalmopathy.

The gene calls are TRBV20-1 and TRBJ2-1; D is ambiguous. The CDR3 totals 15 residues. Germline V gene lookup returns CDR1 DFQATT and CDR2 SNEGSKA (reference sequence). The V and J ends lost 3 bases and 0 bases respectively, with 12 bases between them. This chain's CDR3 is CSASDPALSYNEQFF. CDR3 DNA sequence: TGCAGTGCTAGCGACCCAGCCCTCTCCTACAATGAGCAGTTCTTC.

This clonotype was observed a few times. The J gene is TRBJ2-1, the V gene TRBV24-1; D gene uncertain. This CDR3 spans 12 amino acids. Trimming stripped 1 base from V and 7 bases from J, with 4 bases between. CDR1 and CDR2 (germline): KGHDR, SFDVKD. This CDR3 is CATSDFANEQFF. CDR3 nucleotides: TGTGCCACCAGTGATTTTGCAAATGAGCAGTTCTTC.

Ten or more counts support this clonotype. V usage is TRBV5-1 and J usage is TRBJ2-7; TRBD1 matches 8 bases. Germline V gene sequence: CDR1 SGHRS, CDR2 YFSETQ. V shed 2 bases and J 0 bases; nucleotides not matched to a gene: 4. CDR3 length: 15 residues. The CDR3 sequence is CASSFRQGSSYEQYF. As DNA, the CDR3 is TGCGCCAGCAGCTTCCGACAGGGGTCCTCCTACGAGCAGTACTTC.

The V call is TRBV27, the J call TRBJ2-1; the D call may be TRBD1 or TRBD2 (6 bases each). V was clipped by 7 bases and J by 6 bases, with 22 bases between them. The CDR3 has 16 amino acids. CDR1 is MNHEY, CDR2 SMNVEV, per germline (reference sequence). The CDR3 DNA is TGTGCCAGCACTCCTTGGGGGGCCCTGGGCGGCAATGAGCAGTTCTTC. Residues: CASTPWGALGGNEQFF.

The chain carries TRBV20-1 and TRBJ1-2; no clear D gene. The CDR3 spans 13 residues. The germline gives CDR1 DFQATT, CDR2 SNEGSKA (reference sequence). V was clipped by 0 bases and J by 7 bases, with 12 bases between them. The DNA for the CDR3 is TGCAGTGCTAGAGAAAGGTGGGAGTCTGGCTACACCTTC. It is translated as CSARERWESGYTF.

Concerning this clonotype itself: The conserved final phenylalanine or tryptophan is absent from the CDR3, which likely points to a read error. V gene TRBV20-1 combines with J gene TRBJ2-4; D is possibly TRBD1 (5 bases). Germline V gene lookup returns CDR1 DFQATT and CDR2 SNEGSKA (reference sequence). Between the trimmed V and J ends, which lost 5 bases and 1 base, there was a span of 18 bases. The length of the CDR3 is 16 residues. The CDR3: CSADLPGSGAKNIQYL. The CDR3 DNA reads TGCAGTGCTGATCTGCCGGGTTCAGGGGCCAAAAACATTCAGTACCTC.

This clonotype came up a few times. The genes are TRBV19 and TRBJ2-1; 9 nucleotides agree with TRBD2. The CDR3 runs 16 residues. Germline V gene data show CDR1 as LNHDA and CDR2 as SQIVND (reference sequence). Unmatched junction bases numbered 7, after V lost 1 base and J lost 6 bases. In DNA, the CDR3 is TGTGCCAGTAGTATAGCTAGCGGGAACCACTTCAATGAGCAGTTCTTC. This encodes CASSIASGNHFNEQFF.

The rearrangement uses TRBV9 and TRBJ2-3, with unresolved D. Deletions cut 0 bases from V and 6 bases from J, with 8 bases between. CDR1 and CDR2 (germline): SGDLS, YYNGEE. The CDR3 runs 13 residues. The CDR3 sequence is CASSVGVTDTQYF. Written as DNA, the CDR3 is TGTGCCAGCAGCGTAGGGGTGACCGATACGCAGTATTTT.

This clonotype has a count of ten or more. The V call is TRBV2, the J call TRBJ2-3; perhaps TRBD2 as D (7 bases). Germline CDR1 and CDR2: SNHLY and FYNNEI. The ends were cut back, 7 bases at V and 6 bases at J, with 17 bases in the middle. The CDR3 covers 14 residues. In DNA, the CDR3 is TGTGCCAGCAAGGGGGGGGGGGAGGTGGATACGCAGTATTTT. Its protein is CASKGGGEVDTQYF.

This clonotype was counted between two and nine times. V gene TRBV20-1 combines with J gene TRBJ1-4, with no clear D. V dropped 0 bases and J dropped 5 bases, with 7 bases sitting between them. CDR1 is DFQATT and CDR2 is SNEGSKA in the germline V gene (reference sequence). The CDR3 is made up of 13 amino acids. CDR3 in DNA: TGCAGTGCTAGAGATTTAGCAAATGAAAAACTGTTTTTT. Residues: CSARDLANEKLFF.

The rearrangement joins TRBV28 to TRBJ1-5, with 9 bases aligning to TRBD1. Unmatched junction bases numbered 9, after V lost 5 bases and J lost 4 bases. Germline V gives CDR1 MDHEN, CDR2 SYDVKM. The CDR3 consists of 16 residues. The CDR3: CASSRNPGTGNQPQHF. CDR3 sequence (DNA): TGTGCCAGCAGTCGCAACCCAGGGACAGGGAATCAGCCCCAGCATTTT. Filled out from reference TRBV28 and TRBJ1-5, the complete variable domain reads DVKVTQSSRYLVKRTGEKVFLECVQDMDHENMFWYRQDPGLGLRLIYFSYDVKMKEKGDIPEGYSVSREKKERFSLILESASTNQTSMYLCASSRNPGTGNQPQHFGDGTRLSIL.

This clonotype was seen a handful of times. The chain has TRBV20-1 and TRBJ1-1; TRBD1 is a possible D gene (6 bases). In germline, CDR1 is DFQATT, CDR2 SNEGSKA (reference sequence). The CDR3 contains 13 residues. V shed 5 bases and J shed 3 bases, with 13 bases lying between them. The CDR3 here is CSAGDTLYTEAFF. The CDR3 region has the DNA TGCAGTGCTGGGGACACCCTATACACTGAAGCTTTCTTT.

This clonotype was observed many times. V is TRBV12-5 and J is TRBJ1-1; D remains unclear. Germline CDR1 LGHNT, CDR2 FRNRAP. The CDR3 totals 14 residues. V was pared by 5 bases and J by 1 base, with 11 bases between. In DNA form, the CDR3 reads TGTGCTAGTGGTCTACTGGAGCAGAACACTGAAGCTTTCTTT. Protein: CASGLLEQNTEAFF.

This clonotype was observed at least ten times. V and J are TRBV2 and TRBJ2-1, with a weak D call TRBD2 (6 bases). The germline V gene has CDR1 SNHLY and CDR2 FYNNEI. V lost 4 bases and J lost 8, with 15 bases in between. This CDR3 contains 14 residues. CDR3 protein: CASSVAVTSHEQFF. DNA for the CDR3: TGTGCCAGCAGTGTAGCGGTGACTTCCCATGAGCAGTTCTTC.

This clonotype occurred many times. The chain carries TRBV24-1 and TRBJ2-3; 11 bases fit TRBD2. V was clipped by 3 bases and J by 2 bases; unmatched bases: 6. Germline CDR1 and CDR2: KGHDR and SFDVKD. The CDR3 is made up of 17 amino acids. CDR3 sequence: CATSDGTSGTYTDTQYF. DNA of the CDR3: TGTGCCACCAGTGATGGGACTAGCGGCACTTACACAGATACGCAGTATTTT.

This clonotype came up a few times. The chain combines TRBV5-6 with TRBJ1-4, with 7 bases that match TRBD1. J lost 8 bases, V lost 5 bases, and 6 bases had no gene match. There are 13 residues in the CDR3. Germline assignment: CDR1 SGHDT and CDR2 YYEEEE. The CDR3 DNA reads TGTGCCAGCAGTGCGACAGGGCGAGAAAAACTGTTTTTT. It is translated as CASSATGREKLFF.